Listed here are 24 T cell receptor beta chains from one sample, sequenced in a study of beta chain features in type 1 diabetes. The investigators reverse transcribed all of the isolated RNA, so they sequenced expressed TCRB transcripts. TCRdb keeps only in-frame clones here, not all; method: immunoSEQ multiplex PCR. The data show more than 150,000 clones, around 10% seen once. Source material: central memory CD4+ T cells from blood. The receptor set was obtained from a man between 18 and 29 years old in good health.

CDR3 protein: CASKPGWSYNEQFF. The DNA for the CDR3 is TGTGCCAGCAAACCGGGATGGTCCTACAATGAGCAGTTCTTC. The V and J genes are TRBV7-2 and TRBJ2-1, with D possibly TRBD2 on 5 matching bases. CDR1 and CDR2 (germline): SGHTA, FQGNSA. The CDR3 covers 14 residues. V shed 7 bases and J shed 1 base, with 11 bases lying between them.

The V call is TRBV5-4, the J call TRBJ2-6; D gene uncertain. There are 15 residues in the CDR3. Germline V gene data show CDR1 as SGHNT and CDR2 as YYREEE (reference sequence). With 3 bases removed from V and 2 bases from J, the gap between germline ends came to 9 bases. The CDR3 DNA reads as TGTGCCAGCAGCTCCCAAGCCCCTGGGGCCAACGTCCTGACTTTC. Translating it yields CASSSQAPGANVLTF.

In this sample, this clone turned up a few times. The chain links TRBV7-2 to TRBJ2-6; D tentatively fits TRBD1 or TRBD2 (5 bases each). V was clipped by 5 bases and J by 3 bases, with 14 bases between them. In germline, CDR1 is SGHTA, CDR2 FQGNSA. The CDR3 loop spans 16 amino acids. This chain's CDR3 is CASSPRGTHGANVLTF. The DNA of the CDR3 is TGTGCCAGCAGCCCTAGAGGGACCCATGGGGCCAACGTCCTGACTTTC.

The V gene is TRBV2, the J gene TRBJ2-2, with D unclear. The germline gives CDR1 SNHLY, CDR2 FYNNEI. CDR3 length: 14 amino acids. Trimming stripped 4 bases from V and 0 bases from J, with 6 bases between. The CDR3: CASSASANTGELFF. The CDR3 coding sequence is TGTGCCAGCAGTGCATCGGCGAACACCGGGGAGCTGTTTTTT.

The chain is built from TRBV5-1 and TRBJ2-1; 10 bases match TRBD2. V dropped 0 bases and J dropped 8; count of bases not matched to a gene: 5. The CDR3 extends over 15 amino acids. The germline V gene encodes CDR1 SGHRS and CDR2 YFSETQ. The CDR3 coding sequence is TGCGCCAGCAGCTTGGAGGCTAGCGGGAGTCATGAGCAGTTCTTC. Its protein is CASSLEASGSHEQFF.

The rearrangement links TRBV15 to TRBJ2-7, with 12 bases that match TRBD2. From germline, CDR1 is LNHNV and CDR2 YYDKDF (reference sequence). V gave up 0 bases and J gave up 4 bases; unmatched junction bases: 4. This CDR3 has 16 residues. CDR3: CATSRDGGTSGYEQYF. The CDR3 DNA reads TGTGCCACCAGCAGAGATGGAGGGACTAGCGGGTACGAGCAGTACTTC.

The rearrangement uses TRBV28 and TRBJ1-5; a weak D match, TRBD1 (5 bases). This CDR3 has 14 residues. CDR1 is MDHEN, CDR2 SYDVKM, per germline. V dropped 3 bases and J dropped 5 bases, with 11 bases sitting between them. CDR3 DNA sequence: TGTGCCAGCAGTTTCACCGGGGCCCATCAGCCCCAGCATTTT. Translated: CASSFTGAHQPQHF.

The CDR3: CASSPLGIGANVLTF. The CDR3 coding sequence is TGCGCCAGCAGCCCGCTTGGTATCGGGGCCAACGTCCTGACTTTC. The genes are TRBV4-3 and TRBJ2-6; D unclear. Trimming shortened V by 4 bases and J by 4 bases, and 11 bases separated the two germline ends. The CDR3 consists of 15 residues. The germline V gene has CDR1 LGHNA and CDR2 YSLEER.

This clone was detected only a few times. The chain joins TRBV7-2 to TRBJ2-3; D not resolved. The CDR3 totals 13 residues. The V and J ends lost 3 bases and 2 bases respectively, with 6 bases between them. Germline V lookup: CDR1 SGHTA, CDR2 FQGNSA. The CDR3 bases are TGTGCCAGCAGCTTGCTCCACACAGATACGCAGTATTTT. Translating gives CASSLLHTDTQYF.

The sample holds one count of this clone. A read error may explain this, as a much larger clone is one base away. This specimen includes other DNA sequences encoding the same CDR3. This chain links TRBV10-3 with TRBJ2-5; D not resolved. The CDR3 is made up of 11 amino acids. From germline, CDR1 is ENHRY and CDR2 SYGVKD. The germline V and J ends were trimmed by 3 bases and 1 base, with 0 bases remaining between them. DNA of the CDR3: TGTGCCATCAGTGACCAAGAGACCCAGTACTTC. Encoded protein: CAISDQETQYF.

V usage is TRBV5-1 and J usage is TRBJ2-1, with D perhaps TRBD2 (7 bases). In germline, CDR1 is SGHRS, CDR2 YFSETQ. The CDR3 runs to 16 residues. Deletions cut 0 bases from V and 9 bases from J, with 19 bases between. DNA of the CDR3: TGCGCCAGCAGCTTGGCCTCGGCAGGGGAGGGTGGTGAGCAGTTCTTC. Translated: CASSLASAGEGGEQFF.

The chain carries TRBV13 and TRBJ2-1; D is unresolved. In germline, CDR1 is PRHDT, CDR2 FYEKMQ (reference sequence). This CDR3 region has 14 residues. The V end was cut by 1 base, the J end by 6 bases, with 10 bases between. The CDR3 DNA follows: TGTGCCAGCAGCTTAGAACCGACGGGCAATGAGCAGTTCTTC. Translation gives CASSLEPTGNEQFF.

The chain is built from TRBV28 and TRBJ2-3, with a tentative D call TRBD1 (5 bases). This CDR3 is 16 amino acids long. The germline CDR1 and CDR2 sequences are MDHEN and SYDVKM. V was shortened by 7 bases and J by 8 bases, with 25 bases between the two germline ends. The CDR3 here is CASTQPRVRQIGTQYF. As DNA, the CDR3 is TGTGCCAGCACCCAACCCAGGGTCAGGCAAATAGGTACGCAGTATTTT.

This chain uses TRBV28 with TRBJ1-4, with D possibly matching TRBD1 (5 bases). Germline V lookup: CDR1 MDHEN, CDR2 SYDVKM. V lost 3 bases and J lost 0, with 8 bases in between. The CDR3 length is 15 residues. In DNA form, the CDR3 reads TGTGCCAGCAGTTTGGGGGGAGCAACTAATGAAAAACTGTTTTTT. It specifies CASSLGGATNEKLFF.

A few counts support this clone. The chain recombines TRBV27 with TRBJ2-1; TRBD2 matches at 14 bases. The CDR3 runs to 16 residues. V shed 5 bases and J 6 bases; nucleotides not matched to a gene: 6. Germline lookup yields CDR1 MNHEY and CDR2 SMNVEV (reference sequence). In nucleotides, the CDR3 is TGTGCCAGCAGTCCGCGGACTAGCGGGGGGATCAATGAGCAGTTCTTC. This gives the protein CASSPRTSGGINEQFF.

This clone was counted between two and nine times. The chain joins TRBV4-3 to TRBJ1-1; D unclear. This CDR3 contains 13 residues. Trimming cost V 0 bases and J 11 bases, with 13 bases left between them. Germline V CDR1 and CDR2: LGHNA, YSLEER. CDR3 coding DNA: TGCGCCAGCAGCCAAGAGTGGGGTTCTGCCGCTTTCTTT. Protein product: CASSQEWGSAAFF.

The V call is TRBV29-1, the J call TRBJ2-2; TRBD1 matches at 9 bases. This CDR3 region has 13 residues. Looked up from germline, CDR1 is SQVTM and CDR2 is ANQGSEA. The J segment lost 6 bases and the V segment lost 7 bases, leaving 6 bases of the junction unmatched. CDR3 bases: TGCAGCGCCGACAGGGGGGGTGCCGGGGAGCTGTTTTTT. It specifies CSADRGGAGELFF.

J is TRBJ2-3 and V is TRBV5-4; the match to TRBD1 covers 7 bases. Germline CDR1 and CDR2: SGHNT and YYREEE (reference sequence). The CDR3 covers 15 residues. J was trimmed by 2 bases and V by 3 bases; bases with no gene match: 6. The CDR3 spells CASSSNRGPTDTQYF. CDR3 DNA: TGTGCCAGCAGCTCGAACAGGGGCCCCACAGATACGCAGTATTTT.

The CDR3 DNA reads as TGTGCCAGCAGCTCCCAGGAAGATCGGGAGACCCAGTACTTC. Its translation: CASSSQEDRETQYF. This chain links TRBV7-3 with TRBJ2-5, with D uncertain. Trimming took 4 bases from V and 5 from J, leaving 14 bases between them. Germline assignment: CDR1 SGHTA and CDR2 FQGTGA. The CDR3 is 14 amino acids.

In this sample, this clone turned up a few times. The J gene is TRBJ2-7, the V gene TRBV2; 7 bases are shared with TRBD1. This CDR3 comprises 12 residues. J gave up 7 bases and V 6 bases, and 6 bases lay outside the gene matches. From germline, CDR1 is SNHLY and CDR2 FYNNEI. The CDR3 reads CASRRDRGEQYF. The CDR3 bases are TGTGCCAGCAGAAGGGACAGAGGGGAGCAGTACTTC.

The chain links TRBV2 to TRBJ2-4; the D call may be TRBD1 or TRBD2 (5 bases each). The V end lost 1 base, the J end lost 7 bases, and 11 bases lay between the germline ends. The CDR3 runs 14 residues. CDR1 is SNHLY and CDR2 is FYNNEI in the germline V gene. CDR3 in amino acids: CASSEGWDGNIQYF. For the CDR3, the DNA is TGTGCCAGCAGTGAAGGGTGGGACGGGAACATTCAGTACTTC.

A few counts support this clone. The V gene is TRBV6-6, the J gene TRBJ2-1; TRBD1 is a possible D gene (6 bases). This CDR3 region has 13 residues. V was clipped by 6 bases and J by 3 bases, with 9 bases between them. Germline V gene lookup returns CDR1 MNHNY and CDR2 SVGAGI (reference sequence). For the CDR3, the DNA is TGTGCCAGCAGCACAGGGTTCTACAATGAGCAGTTCTTC. It yields the protein CASSTGFYNEQFF.

This sequence joins TRBV4-3 and TRBJ2-1; perhaps TRBD1 as D (6 bases). The V gene lost 4 bases and the J gene lost 5 bases, with 21 bases spanning the gap. This CDR3 is built from 17 residues. Germline values: CDR1 LGHNA, CDR2 YSLEER. As DNA, the CDR3 is TGCGCCAGCAGCCCACACTTAAACAGGGAACGGAACAATGAGCAGTTCTTC. It yields the protein CASSPHLNRERNNEQFF.

This clone has only a few counts. A junction boundary mismatches the germline segment, possibly from a read error. This rearrangement joins TRBV2 to TRBJ2-1; 7 nucleotides align to TRBD1. The CDR3 spans 12 residues. The V gene's germline CDR1 is SNHLY and CDR2 FYNNEI. The CDR3 here is CASSGVRQGWIF. Here the CDR3 DNA reads TGTGCCAGCAGTGGGGTCAGACAGGGATGGATCTTC.